This TCR beta chain was identified during a study of OX40 agonist ivuxolimab in advanced cancers. Study summary: Eligibility rules accepted prior anti-PD-1, anti-PD-L1 or anti-CTLA-4 therapy, and around 43% had some.

The repertoire was sequenced with immunoSEQ multiplex PCR; TCRdb's copy has only in-frame clones and lacks some. In the table there are about 90,000 clones, roughly nine tenths of which are singletons. Germline V gene sequence: CDR1 MNHNS, CDR2 SASEGT. Unmatched junction bases numbered 3, after V lost 1 base and J lost 4 bases. This CDR3 spans 14 amino acids. This chain connects TRBV6-1 to TRBJ1-2, with 7 bases matching TRBD1. The sequencing here drew on CD4+ or CD8+ T cells sorted from blood, taken in a trial of the OX40 agonist ivuxolimab. This receptor was obtained from an adult with an advanced solid tumor such as melanoma, head and neck, liver or kidney cancer. This CDR3 reads CASSEETGVYGYTF. Written as DNA, the CDR3 is TGTGCCAGCAGTGAAGAAACAGGGGTCTATGGCTACACCTTC.